This T cell receptor beta chain was found in a study of beta chain features in type 1 diabetes. Only a few counts were recorded for this clone. The CDR3 spans 16 residues. Germline V lookup: CDR1 GTSNPN, CDR2 SVGIG (reference sequence). V lost 2 bases, J lost 10 bases, and 8 bases stayed unmatched. The isolated RNA, all of it, was reverse transcribed, so expressed TCRB transcripts were what got sequenced. The protocol was immunoSEQ multiplex PCR, while the TCRdb copy is restricted to in-frame clones and leaves out a portion. The profile shows 350,000 to 400,000 clones, about 16% of them singletons. Sequenced: naive CD4+ T cells from blood. This chain joins TRBV30 and TRBJ2-1, with 16 bases matching TRBD2. This sequence was found in a woman aged 18-30 years in good health. The CDR3 DNA sequence: TGTGCCTGGAGTACGGGACTAGCGGGAGGGCCGGGAGAGCAGTTCTTC. Amino acid sequence: CAWSTGLAGGPGEQFF.